The following is a T cell receptor beta chain sequence with its context. The antigen it binds to is not known. This sample was taken from a study of cytomegalovirus exposure and HLA in healthy donors (TCRdb year 2017). Context from the whole study: According to an earlier analysis of a few hundred of the donors, some 170 million T cells yielded roughly 110 million unique TCR beta sequences and less than 300 Gb of sequence data. Roughly five DR-DQ haplotypes were handled as single units for association and clustering because linkage in the cohort was strong. To predict cytomegalovirus infection status, the study brought together high-throughput TCR immunosequencing, statistical association of individual TCRs with disease status, and machine learning. Genome-wide SNP genotypes for about 65% of the roughly 700 donors were used in a later genetic analysis, which treated that subset as a discovery cohort. All discovery cohort repertoires had been generated using a single sequencing platform. Among the roughly 400 genotyped donors, under 90% belonged to the genetic ancestry cluster associated with self-reported Caucasian donors. An early release that covered roughly 600 HLA-typed donors contained around 300 gigabases of sequencing data and tens of millions of unique TCR sequences. Besides the first cohort of some 670 subjects, a separate validation cohort made up of some 110 different subjects was used. Donor age, sex, ethnicity and CMV serostatus were compiled together with the repertoire data. Class I and class II HLA loci were covered by the typing at four-digit resolution. The T cell repertoires of some 670 subjects were profiled by immunosequencing and related to cytomegalovirus serostatus. The later analysis used no new phenotypic data to find candidate immune exposures, relying instead on TCR beta sequences and their occurrence across donors. The study was designed to test whether signatures of past pathogen exposure could be identified by cataloging public T cell receptors. In a later analysis, previously published TCR beta repertoires from 600 to 850 donors were re-analyzed and high-resolution HLA genotyping was added so that TCR occurrence patterns could be studied. Among 398 genotyped donors of the cohort, an average of around 240,000 unique TCR beta nucleotide sequences were sequenced per donor, roughly 20% of them non-productive. Typing coverage varied by locus: about 620-630 donors for A, B, C, DRB1 and DQB1; more than 500 for DQA1; about 600 for DPA1; around 490 for DPB1. In an earlier analysis of over 550 of the donors, high-throughput TCR beta sequencing was used to judge whether each TCR beta V gene segment behaved as functional or pseudogenic.

Trimmed from V: 5 bases; trimmed from J: 4 bases; junction bases lacking a gene match: 7. Spanning cysteine to phenylalanine, the CDR3 consists of 16 amino acids. Of the read, only the CDR3 DNA is kept; its 48 bases are in frame from base 1. For CDR1 and CDR2, the germline V gene (reference sequence) lists SEHNR and FQNEAQ. Overall study outcomes, separate from this receptor: A cluster of highly shared sequence variants was judged likely to represent a technical artifact of the sequencing pipeline. In a later analysis, the rate of TCR association differed among HLA loci, with DRB1 alleles having the most associated TCRs and HLA-C alleles having the fewest. In vitro tests confirmed that a few of the cytomegalovirus-associated TCR beta chains recognize cytomegalovirus antigens. Sequencing depth was assumed to be roughly uniform across donors in the presence/absence analyses, though that assumption may not hold. The earlier analysis of some 540 of the donors excluded approximately 17 rarely observed V segments, including chromosome 9 orphons, because counts were too low. The cohort was sequenced for TCR beta chains only, and without alpha or paired-chain data the features that could be detected were limited. A total of 150 or so TCR beta chains were listed by the study as associated with cytomegalovirus. In a later genetic analysis, a missense DCLRE1C variant was associated with V-gene and J-gene trimming of TCR beta chains, and the association was replicated in an independent cohort. When HLA alleles, especially DR and DQ, strongly co-occurred, attributing TCR associations to individual alleles was difficult. In an earlier analysis of more than 500 of the donors, most TCR beta V segments appeared in productive rearrangements about 87% or about 30% of the time, broadly matching IMGT annotations. Correlated functional status among segregating V segments might be attributable to linkage disequilibrium, but an unknown experimental factor could not be ruled out. In a later analysis, most CMV-associated TCR beta chains were found to appear HLA-restricted, with HLA associations seemingly driven largely by CMV exposure. Several of the top co-occurrence clusters appeared to be linked to parvovirus B19, influenza, CMV and Epstein-Barr virus, according to a later analysis. Because HLA typing was missing for some donors at each locus, association tests included only the typed subset. The authors suggested that the approach could potentially be generalized to other disease states and immunological phenotypes. Cytomegalovirus status was reported to be diagnosed by the classifier with high specificity and sensitivity in both the original and validation cohorts. Most TCR sequences were seen in very few donors, while some public TCRs were found in many individuals. At a false discovery rate of 0.05, a later analysis linked under 20,000 TCR beta sequences to specific HLA alleles. In a later analysis, HLA-associated TCR beta chains showed more clonal expansion and lower generation probabilities than non-associated chains that were equally common. A further reported finding was that TCR beta sequences accurately predicted the HLA-A and HLA-B alleles for most subjects in the first cohort. CMV serostatus was the only immune exposure information available for the cohort. The 87-base-pair reads could not distinguish some IMGT-functional V segments, including TRBV6-2 and TRBV6-3, so those segments were excluded. A later genetic analysis reported fewer N-insertions in productive TCRs among donors in an Asian-associated ancestry cluster than the roughly 690-donor mean.

In total, 500 to 700 healthy bone marrow donors made up the cohort. Cohort members were all nominally healthy when sampled, although unrecorded immune exposures were likely present. The donor tested CMV seronegative and was one of the 352 seronegative cohort members. A peripheral blood sample was collected from each donor, and TCR beta sequencing was performed on peripheral blood mononuclear cells. The Qiagen DNeasy Blood Extraction Kit was used to extract genomic DNA from the blood cell samples. Receptor amplification or capture employed the immunoSEQ multiplex PCR assay. The multiplex PCR relied on a mix of 60 forward primers for TCR Vbeta segments and 13 reverse primers for TCR Jbeta segments. The CDR3 region of rearranged TCR beta genes was amplified from genomic DNA with a multiplex PCR assay. The Illumina HiSeq System was used to sequence the amplified TCR beta libraries as 87-base-pair reads. The original pipeline was this. A later analysis tallied 75 million to 85 million unique TCR beta chains across the 550 to 850 repertoires, and approximately 9.9 million of those chains were shared by two or more donors. Raw reads were error-corrected and collapsed into unique sequences with a nearest-neighbor algorithm that merged closely related sequences to remove PCR and sequencing errors. To assign V, D and J gene segments, CDR3 sequences were aligned to IMGT reference sequences. Each retained sequence needed at least a six-nucleotide match to both a V gene segment and a J gene segment. A rearrangement was called productive if the CDR3 had no stop codons and remained in frame with V and J, and every other rearrangement was called non-productive. Following IMGT convention, CDR3 was defined as the stretch from the second conserved V-encoded cysteine up to the conserved J-encoded phenylalanine. In an earlier analysis of more than 550 of the donors, sequences lacking an unambiguous match to a single V gene segment were excluded. An earlier analysis of roughly 590 of the donors called V segments functional above 56.7% productive rearrangements and segregating when the between-donor standard deviation exceeded 5%. A statistical classification framework was built for diagnosing cytomegalovirus status from the catalog of TCR beta chain sequences. In a later analysis, V and J genes were assigned by comparing TCR nucleotide sequences against IMGT/GENE-DB human TR gene sequences. The TCRdist pipeline was used in a later analysis to assign CDR3 sequences and most-parsimonious VDJ recombination scenarios. In a later analysis, each TCR beta chain was defined by its CDR3 amino acid sequence together with its V-gene family, and reads lacking a unique V-gene family were excluded. To address suspected cross-contamination and a sequencing artifact, a later analysis removed roughly 580 highly shared, low-generation-probability nucleotide sequences. A later analysis calculated a clonal expansion index for each public chain from normalized within-repertoire ranks of inferred template counts. Generation probabilities in a later analysis came from a VDJ recombination model fitted to out-of-frame rearrangements, and those results were checked against IGoR. In a later analysis, hypergeometric tests were used to score TCR-TCR, TCR-HLA and TCR-CMV co-occurrence, with a repertoire-size bias correction applied to TCR pairs. To estimate false discovery rates, a later analysis permuted the HLA or CMV assignments 20 times. In a later analysis, co-occurring TCRs were grouped using DBSCAN, and TCRdist sequence similarity was added for clustering within HLA-allele-positive subsets. Repertoires with fewer than 30,000 or more than 120,000 public chains, plus five repertoires with anomalous nucleotide sharing, were excluded from co-occurrence clustering. This is the immuneACCESS table as TCRdb keeps it, with only in-frame sequences that have V and J called. A part of the clones is gone; compared with another copy, unresolved V genes explain less than half, and the rest is unexplained. V, J and clone size are taken as reported in that table, and D and trimming were inferred from the DNA itself. This sample's table contains around 130,000 clones. The ten largest clones take up less than 2% of the sample.

This TCR was recovered from a woman in her thirties or forties in good health and CMV-seronegative. Recombination linked TRBV7-9 to TRBJ1-5; 11 bases in between match TRBD1. Sample: PBMCs. The DNA reads as follows: TGTGCCAGCAGCCGAGGGGACAGGGGGACTAATCAGCCCCAGCATTTT. The resulting protein is CASSRGDRGTNQPQHF.